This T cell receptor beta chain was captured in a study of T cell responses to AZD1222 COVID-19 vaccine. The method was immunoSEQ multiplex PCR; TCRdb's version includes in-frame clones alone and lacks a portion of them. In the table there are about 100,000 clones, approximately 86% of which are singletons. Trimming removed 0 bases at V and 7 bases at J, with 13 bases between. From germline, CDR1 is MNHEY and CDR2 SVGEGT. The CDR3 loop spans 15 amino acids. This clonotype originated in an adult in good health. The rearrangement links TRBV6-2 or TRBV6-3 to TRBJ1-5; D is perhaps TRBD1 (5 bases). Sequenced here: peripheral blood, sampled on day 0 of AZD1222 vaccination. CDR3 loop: CASSYSQGRGQPQHF. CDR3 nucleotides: TGTGCCAGCAGTTACTCGCAGGGCCGGGGGCAGCCCCAGCATTTT.